The text below deals with one T cell receptor beta chain. Clones were read by immunoSEQ multiplex PCR, and TCRdb kept only the in-frame ones, dropping some. The sample yields about 49,000 clones, roughly 84% seen once. The data belong to a study of blood T cell repertoires in COVID-19. Overall study context: From T cells, B-cell-depleted T cells, or PBMCs came the material, which was cDNA or gDNA.

This sequence originates from a man between 50 and 59 years old with acute or convalescent COVID-19. Source material: peripheral blood.

This CDR3 is CASSLATEDNYGYTF. CDR3 in DNA: TGTGCCAGCAGCTTAGCCACAGAAGATAACTATGGCTACACCTTC. The chain has TRBV7-9 and TRBJ1-2, with unresolved D. Trimming pared 0 bases from V and 1 base from J, leaving 9 bases between. The germline V gene encodes CDR1 SEHNR and CDR2 FQNEAQ (reference sequence). This CDR3 spans 15 amino acids. The variable domain in full, completed from reference TRBV7-9 and TRBJ1-2, reads DTGVSQNPRHKITKRGQNVTFRCDPISEHNRLYWYRQTLGQGPEFLTYFQNEAQLEKSRLLSDRFSAERPKGSFSTLEIQRTEQGDSAMYLCASSLATEDNYGYTFGSGTRLTVV.